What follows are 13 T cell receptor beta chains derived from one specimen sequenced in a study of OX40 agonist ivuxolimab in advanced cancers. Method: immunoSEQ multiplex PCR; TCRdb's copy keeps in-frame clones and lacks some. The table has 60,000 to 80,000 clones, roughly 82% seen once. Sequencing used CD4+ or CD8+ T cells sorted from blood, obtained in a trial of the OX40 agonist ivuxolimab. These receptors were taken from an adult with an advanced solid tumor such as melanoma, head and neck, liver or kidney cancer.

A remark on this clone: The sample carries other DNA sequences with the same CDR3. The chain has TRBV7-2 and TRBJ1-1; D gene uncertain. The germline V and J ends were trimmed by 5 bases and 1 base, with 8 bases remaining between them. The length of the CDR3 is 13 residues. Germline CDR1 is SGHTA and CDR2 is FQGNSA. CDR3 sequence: CASSTAENTEAFF. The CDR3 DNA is TGTGCCAGCAGCACTGCAGAGAACACTGAAGCTTTCTTT.

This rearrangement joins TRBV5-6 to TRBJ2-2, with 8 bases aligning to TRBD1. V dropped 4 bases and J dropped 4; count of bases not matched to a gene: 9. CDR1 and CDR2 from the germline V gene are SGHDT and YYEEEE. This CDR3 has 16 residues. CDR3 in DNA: TGTGCCAGCAGCCACCGGACAGGGTTATTCACCGGGGAGCTGTTTTTT. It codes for CASSHRTGLFTGELFF.

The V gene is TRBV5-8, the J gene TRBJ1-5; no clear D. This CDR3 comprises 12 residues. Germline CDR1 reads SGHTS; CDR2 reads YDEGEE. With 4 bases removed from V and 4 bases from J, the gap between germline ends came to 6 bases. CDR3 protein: CASSPWNQPQHF. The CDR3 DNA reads TGTGCCAGCAGCCCATGGAATCAGCCCCAGCATTTT.

The CDR3 region is CASSLVGTPAGYTF. The CDR3 DNA reads as TGTGCCAGCAGCTTAGTGGGGACCCCGGCTGGCTACACCTTC. The gene calls are TRBV7-2 and TRBJ1-2, with D possibly matching TRBD1 (5 bases). V was pared by 1 base and J by 7 bases, with 13 bases between. The germline V gene has CDR1 SGHTA and CDR2 FQGNSA. This CDR3 is 14 amino acids long. The whole variable domain, filled in from reference TRBV7-2 and TRBJ1-2, reads GAGVSQSPSNKVTEKGKDVELRCDPISGHTALYWYRQSLGQGLEFLIYFQGNSAPDKSGLPSDRFSAERTGGSVSTLTIQRTQQEDSAVYLCASSLVGTPAGYTFGSGTRLTVV.

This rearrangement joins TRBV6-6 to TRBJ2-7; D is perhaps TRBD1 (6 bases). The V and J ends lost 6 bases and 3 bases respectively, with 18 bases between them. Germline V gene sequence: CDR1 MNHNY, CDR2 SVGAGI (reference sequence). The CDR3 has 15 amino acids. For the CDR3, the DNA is TGTGCCAGCAGAACAGACAGGCCTGACGGCTACGAGCAGTACTTC. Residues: CASRTDRPDGYEQYF.

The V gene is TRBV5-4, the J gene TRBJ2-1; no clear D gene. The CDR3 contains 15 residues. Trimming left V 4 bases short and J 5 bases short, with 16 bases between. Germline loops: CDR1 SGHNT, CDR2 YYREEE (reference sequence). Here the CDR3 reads CASSPPLATDNEQFF. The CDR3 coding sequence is TGTGCCAGCAGCCCGCCGTTGGCGACCGACAATGAGCAGTTCTTC.

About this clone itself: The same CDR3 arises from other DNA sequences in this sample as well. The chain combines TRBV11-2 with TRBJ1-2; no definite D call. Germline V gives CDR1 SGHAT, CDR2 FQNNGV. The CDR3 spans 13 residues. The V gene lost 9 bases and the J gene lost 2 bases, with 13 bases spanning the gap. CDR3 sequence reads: CASSPDGNYGYTF. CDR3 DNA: TGTGCCAGTAGCCCCGACGGGAACTATGGCTACACCTTC.

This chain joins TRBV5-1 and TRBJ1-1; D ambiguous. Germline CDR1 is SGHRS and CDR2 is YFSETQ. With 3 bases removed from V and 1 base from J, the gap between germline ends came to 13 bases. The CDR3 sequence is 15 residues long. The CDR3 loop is CASSWGDFGNTEAFF. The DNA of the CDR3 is TGCGCCAGCAGCTGGGGAGATTTTGGGAACACTGAAGCTTTCTTT.

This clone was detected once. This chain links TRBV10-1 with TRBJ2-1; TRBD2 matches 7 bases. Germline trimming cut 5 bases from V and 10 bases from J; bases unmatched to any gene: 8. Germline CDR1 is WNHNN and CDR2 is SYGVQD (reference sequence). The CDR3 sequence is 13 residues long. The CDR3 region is CASSKTREGEQFF. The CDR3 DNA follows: TGCGCCAGCAGTAAGACCAGGGAGGGCGAGCAGTTCTTC.

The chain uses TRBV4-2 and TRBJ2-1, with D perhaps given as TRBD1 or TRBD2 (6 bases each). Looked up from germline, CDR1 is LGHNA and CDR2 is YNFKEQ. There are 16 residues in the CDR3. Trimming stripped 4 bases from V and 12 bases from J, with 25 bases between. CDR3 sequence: CASSPGAGAPRWGQFF. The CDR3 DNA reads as TGTGCCAGCAGCCCGGGAGCAGGGGCCCCCAGGTGGGGGCAGTTCTTC.

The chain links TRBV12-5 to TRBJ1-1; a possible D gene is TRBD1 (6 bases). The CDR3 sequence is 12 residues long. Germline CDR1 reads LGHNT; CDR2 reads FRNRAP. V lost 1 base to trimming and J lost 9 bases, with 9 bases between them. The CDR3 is CASGLGQGQAFF. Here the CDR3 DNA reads TGTGCTAGTGGTTTGGGGCAGGGGCAAGCTTTCTTT. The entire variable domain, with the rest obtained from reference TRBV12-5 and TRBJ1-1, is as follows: DARVTQTPRHKVTEMGQEVTMRCQPILGHNTVFWYRQTMMQGLELLAYFRNRAPLDDSGMPKDRFSAEMPDATLATLKIQPSEPRDSAVYFCASGLGQGQAFFGQGTRLTVV.

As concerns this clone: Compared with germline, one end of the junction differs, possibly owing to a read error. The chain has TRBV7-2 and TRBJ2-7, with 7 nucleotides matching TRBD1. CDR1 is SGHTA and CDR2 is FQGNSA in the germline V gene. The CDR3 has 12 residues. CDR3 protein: CASSLAGQYQSF. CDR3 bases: TGTGCCAGCAGCTTAGCGGGACAGTACCAAAGCTTC. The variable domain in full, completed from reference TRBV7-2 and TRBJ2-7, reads GAGVSQSPSNKVTEKGKDVELRCDPISGHTALYWYRQSLGQGLEFLIYFQGNSAPDKSGLPSDRFSAERTGGSVSTLTIQRTQQEDSAVYLCASSLAGQYQSFGPGTRLTVT.

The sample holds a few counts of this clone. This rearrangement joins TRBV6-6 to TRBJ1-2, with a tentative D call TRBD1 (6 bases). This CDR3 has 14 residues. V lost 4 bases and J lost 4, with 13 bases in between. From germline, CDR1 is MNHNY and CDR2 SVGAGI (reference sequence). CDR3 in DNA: TGTGCCAGCAGTTGGAAGGACAGCAGCTATGGCTACACCTTC. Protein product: CASSWKDSSYGYTF.